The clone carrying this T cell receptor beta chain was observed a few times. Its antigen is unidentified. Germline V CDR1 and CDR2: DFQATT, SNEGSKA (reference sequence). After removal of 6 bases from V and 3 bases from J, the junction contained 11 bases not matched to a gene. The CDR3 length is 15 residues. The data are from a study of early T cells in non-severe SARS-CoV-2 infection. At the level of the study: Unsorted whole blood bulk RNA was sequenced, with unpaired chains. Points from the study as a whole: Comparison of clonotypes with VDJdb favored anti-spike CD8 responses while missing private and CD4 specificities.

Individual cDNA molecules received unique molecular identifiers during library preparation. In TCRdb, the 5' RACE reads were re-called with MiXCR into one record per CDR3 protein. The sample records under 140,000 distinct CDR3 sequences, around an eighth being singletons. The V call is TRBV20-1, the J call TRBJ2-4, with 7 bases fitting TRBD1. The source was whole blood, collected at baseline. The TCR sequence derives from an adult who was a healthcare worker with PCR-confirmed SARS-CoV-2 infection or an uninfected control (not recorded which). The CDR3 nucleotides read TGCAGTGCCTGGGGAACAGGGGTAGTCAAAAACATTCAGTACTTC. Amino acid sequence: CSAWGTGVVKNIQYF.